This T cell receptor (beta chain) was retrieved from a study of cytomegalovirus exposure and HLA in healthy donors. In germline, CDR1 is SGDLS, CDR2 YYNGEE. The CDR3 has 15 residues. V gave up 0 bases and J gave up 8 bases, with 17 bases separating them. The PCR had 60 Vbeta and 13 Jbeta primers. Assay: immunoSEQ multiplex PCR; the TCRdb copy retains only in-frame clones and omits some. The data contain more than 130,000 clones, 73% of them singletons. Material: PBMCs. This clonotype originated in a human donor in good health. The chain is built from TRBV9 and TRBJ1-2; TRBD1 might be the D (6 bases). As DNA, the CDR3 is TGTGCCAGCAGCGTAGATGTCAGGGGAAGTGTCGGCTACACCTTC. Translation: CASSVDVRGSVGYTF.